Here is one T cell receptor beta chain with its context. This sample was taken from a study of radiotherapy plus CTLA-4 blockade in lung cancer. TCRdb keeps only in-frame clones here, not all; method: immunoSEQ multiplex PCR. The sample consists of tens of thousands of clones, approximately 62% of them appearing once. CDR1 and CDR2 from the germline V gene are SQVTM and ANQGSEA. Trimming stripped 5 bases from V and 3 bases from J, with 10 bases between. The CDR3 length is 12 residues. The clonotype comes from a human donor with non-small cell lung cancer who had a partial response to radiotherapy plus ipilimumab. V and J are TRBV29-1 and TRBJ1-2, with D perhaps TRBD1 (5 bases). Specimen: peripheral blood, collected from a patient treated with radiotherapy plus ipilimumab. Written as DNA, the CDR3 is TGCAGCGTTCCCGACAGCTACTATGGCTACACCTTC. As protein: CSVPDSYYGYTF.